This T cell receptor (beta chain) was profiled in a study of OX40 agonist ivuxolimab in advanced cancers. This clone was observed a handful of times. Its antigen is as yet unknown. The assay was immunoSEQ multiplex PCR, and TCRdb's table has in-frame clones only and misses some. The sample yields under 85,000 clones, roughly 87% seen once. Trimming pared 5 bases from V and 0 bases from J, leaving 7 bases between. The V gene's germline CDR1 is LNHDA and CDR2 SQIVND (reference sequence). This CDR3 has 13 residues. Study-level findings and limits: Among the lowest peripheral clonal expansion occurred in 0.1-3.0 mg/kg partial responders.

Blood specimens came from baseline, cycle 4 day 1, and cycle 7 day 1. The chain has TRBV19 and TRBJ1-1; D ambiguous. The source is an adult with an advanced solid tumor such as melanoma, head and neck, liver or kidney cancer. The sample consisted of CD4+ or CD8+ T cells sorted from blood, taken in a trial of the OX40 agonist ivuxolimab. CDR3 coding DNA: TGTGCCAGTAGTGTTATGGTGAACACTGAAGCTTTCTTT. Translating gives CASSVMVNTEAFF.